These 24 T cell receptor beta chains came from one sample sequenced in a study of shared clonotypes between healthy human individuals. Only in-frame clones appear in the TCRdb table, and some are missing; sequencing was by immunoSEQ multiplex PCR. The table has over 2 million clones, over 85% seen once. Material: naive CD4+ T cells sorted from blood. As to subset: CD45RA+ positively selected. The receptors here all came from a man in his late teens or twenties in good health.

The J gene is TRBJ2-2, the V gene TRBV9; D remains unclear. The CDR3 contains 14 residues. The germline V gene has CDR1 SGDLS and CDR2 YYNGEE. V was pared by 1 base and J by 4 bases, with 8 bases between. DNA for the CDR3: TGTGCCAGCAGCGTACCTACAGCCACCGGGGAGCTGTTTTTT. Amino acid sequence: CASSVPTATGELFF.

The chain has TRBV29-1 and TRBJ1-2; D is perhaps TRBD1 (5 bases). Germline V gene lookup returns CDR1 SQVTM and CDR2 ANQGSEA. V gave up 4 bases and J gave up 6 bases, with 21 bases separating them. This CDR3 is 15 amino acids long. The CDR3 region is CSVAPAGTVVNGYTF. The CDR3 nucleotides are TGCAGCGTTGCCCCGGCCGGGACGGTGGTAAATGGCTACACCTTC.

The chain is built from TRBV5-1 and TRBJ2-2, with unresolved D. The CDR3 length is 14 residues. V lost 4 bases, J lost 4 bases, and 11 bases lay in between. Per germline, CDR1 SGHRS and CDR2 YFSETQ. Here the CDR3 reads CASSRSAPTGELFF. CDR3 nucleotides: TGCGCCAGCAGCCGATCGGCCCCCACCGGGGAGCTGTTTTTT. Supplemented by reference TRBV5-1 and TRBJ2-2, the full variable domain reads KAGVTQTPRYLIKTRGQQVTLSCSPISGHRSVSWYQQTPGQGLQFLFEYFSETQRNKGNFPGRFSGRQFSNSRSEMNVSTLELGDSALYLCASSRSAPTGELFFGEGSRLTVL.

The sample holds a few counts of this clone. This specimen includes other DNA sequences encoding the same CDR3. The J gene is TRBJ1-2, the V gene TRBV19; D not certain. CDR3 length equals 12 residues. CDR1 is LNHDA and CDR2 is SQIVND in the germline V gene (reference sequence). Trimming removed 4 bases from V and 2 bases from J, with 5 bases in between. CDR3: CASSSRNYGYTF. The CDR3 DNA sequence: TGTGCCAGTAGTAGTAGGAACTATGGCTACACCTTC.

The chain combines TRBV29-1 with TRBJ1-2, with TRBD1 as a possible D gene (6 bases). This CDR3 has 14 amino acids. Germline V CDR1 and CDR2: SQVTM, ANQGSEA. V gave up 0 bases and J gave up 2 bases, with 10 bases separating them. CDR3 protein: CSVEDRGGNYGYTF. The CDR3 DNA is TGCAGCGTTGAAGATCGAGGGGGGAACTATGGCTACACCTTC. Full variable domain (missing parts from reference TRBV29-1 and TRBJ1-2): SAVISQKPSRDICQRGTSLTIQCQVDSQVTMMFWYRQQPGQSLTLIATANQGSEATYESGFVIDKFPISRPNLTFSTLTVSNMSPEDSSIYLCSVEDRGGNYGYTFGSGTRLTVV.

The DNA for the CDR3 is TGTGCCAGCAGCTTGCTAGCGGGAGGAGGGGGCATTCAGTACTTC. It translates to CASSLLAGGGGIQYF. The chain is built from TRBV5-6 and TRBJ2-4; TRBD2 agrees at 11 bases. The germline gives CDR1 SGHDT, CDR2 YYEEEE. This CDR3 has 15 amino acids. The V segment lost 1 base and the J segment 9 bases; nucleotides outside the gene matches: 6.

The J gene is TRBJ2-1, the V gene TRBV27; the match to TRBD2 covers 11 bases. The germline gives CDR1 MNHEY, CDR2 SMNVEV (reference sequence). Trimming cost V 2 bases and J 7 bases; bases outside gene matches: 7. The CDR3 contains 16 residues. This CDR3 is CASSLLSGGARNEQFF. The CDR3 coding sequence is TGTGCCAGCAGTTTACTTAGCGGGGGGGCCCGAAATGAGCAGTTCTTC.

The gene calls are TRBV28 and TRBJ2-5; D remains ambiguous. This CDR3 has 13 amino acids. Trimming pared 2 bases from V and 4 bases from J, leaving 8 bases between. Germline CDR1 is MDHEN and CDR2 is SYDVKM. This CDR3 reads CASSLNPGETQYF. The CDR3 bases are TGTGCCAGCAGTTTAAATCCGGGAGAGACCCAGTACTTC.

The V and J genes are TRBV7-9 and TRBJ1-1; unclear D gene. The germline V and J ends were trimmed by 2 bases and 5 bases, with 3 bases remaining between them. CDR1 and CDR2 (germline): SEHNR, FQNEAQ (reference sequence). The CDR3 has 11 residues. The DNA of the CDR3 is TGTGCCAGCAGCTTAAAGACTGAAGCTTTCTTT. Its translation is CASSLKTEAFF.

The gene calls are TRBV18 and TRBJ1-6, with D uncertain. V lost 7 bases and J lost 5, with 18 bases in between. Germline lookup yields CDR1 KGHSH and CDR2 LQKENI. This CDR3 spans 16 amino acids. The CDR3 coding sequence is TGTGCCAGCTGCCACGGCGGGCCAGGCAATAATTCACCCCTCCACTTT. The encoded protein is CASCHGGPGNNSPLHF.

This clone was recorded once. The chain links TRBV6-5 to TRBJ1-2; 10 bases are a match to TRBD1. V shed 2 bases and J 4 bases; nucleotides not matched to a gene: 4. In germline, CDR1 is MNHEY, CDR2 SVGAGI. This CDR3 spans 15 amino acids. DNA for the CDR3: TGTGCCAGCAGTTACCGGGGACAGGGGACCTATGGCTACACCTTC. Translation gives CASSYRGQGTYGYTF.

This chain uses TRBV11-1 with TRBJ2-2; 11 bases line up with TRBD2. The CDR3 consists of 16 residues. J was trimmed by 7 bases and V by 5 bases; bases with no gene match: 9. Per germline, CDR1 SGHAT and CDR2 FQDESV (reference sequence). The CDR3 loop reads CASSLLTSGVVGELFF. CDR3 DNA: TGTGCCAGCAGCCTGTTGACTAGCGGGGTCGTCGGGGAGCTGTTTTTT.

Worth noting for this clone: At the DNA level, this CDR3 is encoded by other sequences in the same sample as well. V is TRBV4-2 and J is TRBJ2-5; 11 bases match TRBD2. Germline CDR1 is LGHNA and CDR2 is YNFKEQ. V lost 1 base to trimming and J lost 2 bases; unmatched junction nucleotides: 3. This CDR3 is built from 16 residues. Here the CDR3 DNA reads TGTGCCAGCAGCCAAGCCGGGACTAGCGGTCAAGAGACCCAGTACTTC. Protein: CASSQAGTSGQETQYF.

The sample holds one count of this clone. This chain uses TRBV27 with TRBJ2-1, with D perhaps TRBD1 or TRBD2 (6 bases each). The CDR3 runs 15 residues. Germline lookup yields CDR1 MNHEY and CDR2 SMNVEV (reference sequence). V lost 8 bases and J lost 0, with 14 bases in between. CDR3 loop: CASSRGTSSYNEQFF. The CDR3 DNA sequence: TGTGCCAGCTCCCGGGGGACAAGCTCCTACAATGAGCAGTTCTTC.

This rearrangement joins TRBV9 to TRBJ2-2; 7 bases align to TRBD1. Germline CDR1 reads SGDLS; CDR2 reads YYNGEE. V shed 4 bases, J shed 1 base, and the junction held 10 bases outside the gene matches. This CDR3 has 17 amino acids. CDR3 nucleotide sequence: TGTGCCAGCAGCTCTTACACCGGGACAGTGAACACCGGGGAGCTGTTTTTT. Its protein product is CASSSYTGTVNTGELFF.

The chain carries TRBV7-9 and TRBJ2-3; D is uncertain. V was cut by 5 bases and J by 1 base, with 7 bases left in between. Germline V CDR1 and CDR2: SEHNR, FQNEAQ (reference sequence). CDR3 size: 13 residues. CDR3 DNA: TGTGCCAGCAGCCCCGACGGCACAGATACGCAGTATTTT. This sequence encodes CASSPDGTDTQYF.

V is TRBV5-4 and J is TRBJ2-7, with D possibly TRBD1 on 6 matching bases. V was trimmed by 4 bases and J by 0 bases, leaving 11 bases between them. Germline V gene lookup returns CDR1 SGHNT and CDR2 YYREEE (reference sequence). There are 14 residues in the CDR3. The CDR3 DNA follows: TGTGCCAGCAGCGCCCAGGACAGCTCCTACGAGCAGTACTTC. Amino acids: CASSAQDSSYEQYF.

Details on this clone: In the same sample, other DNA sequences code for this CDR3. The V and J genes are TRBV7-2 and TRBJ2-7; 13 bases match TRBD2. CDR1 and CDR2 (germline): SGHTA, FQGNSA. Trimming removed 5 bases from V and 0 bases from J; junction bases left unmatched: 1. The length of the CDR3 is 15 residues. The CDR3 protein is CASSRTSGGSYEQYF. CDR3 sequence (DNA): TGTGCCAGCAGCCGGACTAGCGGGGGCTCCTACGAGCAGTACTTC.

Points on this clone: This CDR3 is also generated by other DNA sequences in the sample. The chain recombines TRBV30 with TRBJ1-3; the D is unclear. The ends were cut back, 0 bases at V and 4 bases at J, with 4 bases in the middle. CDR3 length: 12 residues. Per the germline V gene, CDR1 is GTSNPN and CDR2 is SVGIG (reference sequence). The chain's CDR3 is CAWSVGGNTIYF. The CDR3 DNA is TGTGCCTGGAGTGTCGGAGGAAACACCATATATTTT.

With regard to this clone: This sample includes further DNA sequences coding for the same CDR3. The chain combines TRBV7-2 with TRBJ2-7; 7 bases fit TRBD1. CDR3 length equals 14 residues. The germline gives CDR1 SGHTA, CDR2 FQGNSA. The J segment lost 2 bases and the V segment lost 1 base, leaving 2 bases of the junction unmatched. CDR3 in DNA: TGTGCCAGCAGCTTAGGACAGGGTGCCTACGAGCAGTACTTC. This gives the protein CASSLGQGAYEQYF.

The V and J genes are TRBV4-3 and TRBJ1-5, with D unclear. V lost 0 bases to trimming and J lost 11 bases, with 11 bases between them. Germline loops: CDR1 LGHNA, CDR2 YSLEER. The CDR3 length is 13 residues. The CDR3 loop is CASSQDFGMAQHF. In DNA form, the CDR3 reads TGCGCCAGCAGCCAAGATTTTGGGATGGCCCAGCATTTT.

This clone was counted a single time. The chain combines TRBV2 with TRBJ2-2; weak D call: TRBD1 (6 bases). The CDR3 extends over 13 amino acids. The V gene lost 6 bases and the J gene lost 6 bases, with 11 bases spanning the gap. Germline CDR1 reads SNHLY; CDR2 reads FYNNEI. For the CDR3, the DNA is TGTGCCAGCAGGGTCAGGGGCCCCGGGGAGCTGTTTTTT. Residues: CASRVRGPGELFF. Drawing the rest from reference TRBV2 and TRBJ2-2, the complete variable domain is EPEVTQTPSHQVTQMGQEVILRCVPISNHLYFYWYRQILGQKVEFLVSFYNNEISEKSEIFDDQFSVERPDGSNFTLKIRSTKLEDSAMYFCASRVRGPGELFFGEGSRLTVL.

The count of this clone is one. One junction end does not reproduce the germline sequence, and a read error may be involved. Other DNA sequences in the same sample also yield this CDR3. The gene calls are TRBV20-1 and TRBJ1-1; the D gene is possibly TRBD1 (5 bases). CDR3 length: 11 amino acids. Germline V CDR1 and CDR2: DFQATT, SNEGSKA (reference sequence). CDR3 protein: CSARGAAEAFF. CDR3 DNA: TGCAGTGCAAGAGGGGCCGCTGAAGCTTTCTTT.

This rearrangement joins TRBV11-2 to TRBJ2-2, with unresolved D. The CDR3 totals 17 residues. V lost 1 base and J 0 bases, leaving 12 bases between the germline ends. Germline V gene data show CDR1 as SGHAT and CDR2 as FQNNGV. Written as DNA, the CDR3 is TGTGCCAGCAGCTTAGTTCAATCCCGTTCGAACACCGGGGAGCTGTTTTTT. This sequence encodes CASSLVQSRSNTGELFF.